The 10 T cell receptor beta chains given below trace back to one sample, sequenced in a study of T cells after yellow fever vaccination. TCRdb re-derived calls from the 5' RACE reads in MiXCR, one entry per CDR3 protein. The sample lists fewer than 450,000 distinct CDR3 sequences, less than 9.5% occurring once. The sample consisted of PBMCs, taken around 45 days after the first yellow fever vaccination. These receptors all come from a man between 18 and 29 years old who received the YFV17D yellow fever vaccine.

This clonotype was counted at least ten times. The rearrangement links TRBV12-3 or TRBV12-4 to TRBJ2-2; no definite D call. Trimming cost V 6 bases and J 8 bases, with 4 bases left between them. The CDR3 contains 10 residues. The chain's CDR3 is CASSSGELFF. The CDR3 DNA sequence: TGTGCCAGCAGCTCGGGGGAGCTGTTTTTT.

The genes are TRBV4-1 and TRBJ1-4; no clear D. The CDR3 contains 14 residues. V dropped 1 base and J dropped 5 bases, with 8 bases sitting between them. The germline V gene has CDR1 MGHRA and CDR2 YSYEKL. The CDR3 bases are TGCGCCAGCAGCCAAGTTCCCCTGAATGAAAAACTGTTTTTT. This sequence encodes CASSQVPLNEKLFF.

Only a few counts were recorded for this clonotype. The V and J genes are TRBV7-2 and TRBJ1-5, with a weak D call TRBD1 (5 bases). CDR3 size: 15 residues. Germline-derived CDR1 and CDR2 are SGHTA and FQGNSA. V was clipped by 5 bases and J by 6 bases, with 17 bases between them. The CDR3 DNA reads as TGTGCCAGCAGCCAGAGGCAGGGAGAGGCTCAGCCCCAGCATTTT. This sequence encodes CASSQRQGEAQPQHF. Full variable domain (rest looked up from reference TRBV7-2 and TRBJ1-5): GAGVSQSPSNKVTEKGKDVELRCDPISGHTALYWYRQSLGQGLEFLIYFQGNSAPDKSGLPSDRFSAERTGGSVSTLTIQRTQQEDSAVYLCASSQRQGEAQPQHFGDGTRLSIL.

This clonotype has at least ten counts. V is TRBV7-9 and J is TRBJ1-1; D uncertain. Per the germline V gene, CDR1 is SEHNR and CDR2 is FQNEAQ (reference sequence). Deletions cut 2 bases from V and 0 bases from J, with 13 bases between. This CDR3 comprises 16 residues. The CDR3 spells CASSLPGLGMNTEAFF. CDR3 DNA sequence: TGTGCCAGCAGCTTACCTGGGCTGGGCATGAACACTGAAGCTTTCTTT.

The CDR3 here is CASSPSLAGGVGNIQYF. CDR3 bases: TGTGCCAGCAGCCCCTCCCTGGCGGGGGGAGTCGGAAACATTCAGTACTTC. The rearrangement joins TRBV7-2 to TRBJ2-4; 8 nucleotides agree with TRBD2. The germline CDR1 and CDR2 sequences are SGHTA and FQGNSA. Losses at the gene ends were 5 bases for V and 6 bases for J; bases not matched to a gene: 15. This CDR3 is 17 amino acids long.

For the CDR3, the DNA is TGTGCCTGGAGTCCAGGGACAACTAACACTGAAGCTTTCTTT. Translating it yields CAWSPGTTNTEAFF. The gene calls are TRBV30 and TRBJ1-1; a weak D match, TRBD1 (6 bases). The CDR3 loop spans 14 amino acids. Germline CDR1 is GTSNPN and CDR2 is SVGIG (reference sequence). With 2 bases removed from V and 2 bases from J, the gap between germline ends came to 12 bases.

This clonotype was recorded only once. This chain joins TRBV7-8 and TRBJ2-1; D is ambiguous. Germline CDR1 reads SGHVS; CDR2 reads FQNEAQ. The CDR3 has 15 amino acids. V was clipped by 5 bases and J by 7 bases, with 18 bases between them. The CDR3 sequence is CASSTTARSRNEQFF. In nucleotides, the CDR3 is TGTGCCAGCAGCACGACGGCACGCTCTAGAAATGAGCAGTTCTTC.

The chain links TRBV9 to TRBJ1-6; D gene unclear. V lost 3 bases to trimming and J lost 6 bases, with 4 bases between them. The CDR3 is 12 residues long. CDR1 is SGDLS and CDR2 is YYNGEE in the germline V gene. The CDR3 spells CASSDSNSPLHF. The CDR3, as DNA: TGTGCCAGCAGCGACAGTAATTCACCCCTCCACTTT.

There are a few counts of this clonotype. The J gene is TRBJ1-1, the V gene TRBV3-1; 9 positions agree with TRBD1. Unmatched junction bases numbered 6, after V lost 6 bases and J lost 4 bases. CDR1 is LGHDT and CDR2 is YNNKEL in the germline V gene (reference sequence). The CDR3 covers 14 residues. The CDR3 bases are TGTGCCAGCAGGCGGACAGGGGCGGTCACTGAAGCTTTCTTT. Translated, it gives CASRRTGAVTEAFF. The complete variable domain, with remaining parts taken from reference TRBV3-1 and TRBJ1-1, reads DTAVSQTPKYLVTQMGNDKSIKCEQNLGHDTMYWYKQDSKKFLKIMFSYNNKELIINETVPNRFSPKSPDKAHLNLHINSLELGDSAVYFCASRRTGAVTEAFFGQGTRLTVV.

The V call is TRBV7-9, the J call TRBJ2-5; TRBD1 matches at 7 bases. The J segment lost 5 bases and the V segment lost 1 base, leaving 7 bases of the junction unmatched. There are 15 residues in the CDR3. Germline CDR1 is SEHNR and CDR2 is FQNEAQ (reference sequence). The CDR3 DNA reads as TGTGCCAGCAGCTTAGTAGAGGGGGCGAGGGAGACCCAGTACTTC. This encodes CASSLVEGARETQYF.